This TCR beta chain was identified in a study of PD-1 blockade in classical Hodgkin lymphoma. The study, taken as a whole, reports: Newly diagnosed and completely responding patients shared comparable baseline diversity.

Worth noting for this clone: The antigen remains unidentified.

The data were produced by immunoSEQ multiplex PCR, yet TCRdb's version contains in-frame clones alone and is incomplete. The data show tens of thousands of clones, with 68% seen just once and nearly 6% held by the top ten. Relapse was seen in all patients after autologous stem cell transplantation, and brentuximab vedotin exposure was variable. V dropped 2 bases and J dropped 0 bases, with 9 bases sitting between them. The CDR3 runs to 15 residues. Germline V gene sequence: CDR1 SGHNT, CDR2 YYREEE (reference sequence). The chain carries TRBV5-4 and TRBJ2-4; the D gene is possibly TRBD1 (5 bases). This specimen consisted of peripheral blood mononuclear cells (PBMCs), obtained at baseline. The TCR originated in a human donor with classical Hodgkin lymphoma. CDR3 sequence: CASSFQGLAKNIQYF. As DNA, the CDR3 is TGTGCCAGCAGCTTTCAGGGATTAGCCAAAAACATTCAGTACTTC.